This T cell receptor (beta chain) originates from a study of siplizumab effects on memory and regulatory T cells. General study findings and limits: Alloreactive sequences tracing back to unstimulated CD4+ memory cells fell significantly with siplizumab. Most proliferating CD4+ or CD8+ clones, roughly 75-97%, had no naive or memory assignment.

TCRdb's copy holds only in-frame clones and misses some; the assay was immunoSEQ multiplex PCR. The table has around 86,000 clones, 94% seen once. The V gene end was trimmed by 2 bases and the J gene end by 7 bases; junction bases not matched to a gene: 8. The germline gives CDR1 WSHSY, CDR2 SAAADI. The CDR3 has 17 residues. The sample holds one count of this clone. Its antigen is unidentified. The sequenced sample consisted of non-Treg CD4+ T cells sorted from blood. The source is a human donor in good health. V gene TRBV10-2 combines with J gene TRBJ2-3; TRBD2 matches at 14 bases. In nucleotides, the CDR3 is TGCGCCAGCAGTGAGCCTTGGACTAGCGGGGGGTATTATACGCAGTATTTT. The encoded protein is CASSEPWTSGGYYTQYF.